The rows below give T cell receptor beta chains drawn from one sample of a study of graft-versus-host responses after intestinal transplantation. Only in-frame clones appear in the TCRdb table, and some are missing; sequencing was by immunoSEQ multiplex PCR. The data contain about 77,000 clones, approximately 90% of them seen just once; the ten biggest clones take up 0.65% to 0.75%. Sequencing used PBMCs, obtained 98 days after intestinal transplantation. These receptors all come from a human patient who received an intestinal transplant, so some T cells may come from the graft donor. CDR3s include the opening cysteine and the closing phenylalanine or tryptophan. The order of the fields is J gene, clone size, V gene, D gene, CDR3 DNA, CDR3 protein. The D gene is left open where the match is weak. Clone size, where shown, is once, few, many, or a class for clones that have expanded.

TRBJ2-3	.	TRBV7-2	TRBD2	TGTGCCAGCAGCTTTTTAGCGGGGTTCAACCTAGATACGCAGTATTTT	CASSFLAGFNLDTQYF
TRBJ2-3	.	TRBV2	TRBD1	TGTGCCAGCAGTGATGGGACAGGGGGCTCAGATACGCAGTATTTT	CASSDGTGGSDTQYF
TRBJ1-1	.	TRBV5-1	TRBD1	TGCGCCAGCAGCTGGGGACAGAGGAACACTGAAGCTTTCTTT	CASSWGQRNTEAFF
TRBJ2-3	.	TRBV19	.	TGTGCCAGTAGTACGGTCACAGATACGCAGTATTTT	CASSTVTDTQYF
TRBJ2-7	.	TRBV5-1	.	TGCGCCAGCAGCTGTCCTGACTGCGTAGCAGGCTCCTACGAGCAGTACTTC	CASSCPDCVAGSYEQYF
TRBJ1-2	.	TRBV29-1	TRBD1	TGCAGCGTTAGGACAGGGGGAACCTATGGCTACACCTTC	CSVRTGGTYGYTF
TRBJ2-3	.	TRBV28	TRBD1	TGTGCCAGCACTAGACAGGGGTTGGGCACAGATACGCAGTATTTT	CASTRQGLGTDTQYF
TRBJ2-7	once	TRBV11-2	.	TGTGCCAGCAGCCTCCGGGACAAAGTCTACGAGCAGTACTTC	CASSLRDKVYEQYF
TRBJ2-7	.	TRBV5-4	.	TGTGCCAGCAGCTTGCCGTCGGCTAGCTCCCACGAGCAGTACTTC	CASSLPSASSHEQYF
TRBJ1-5	.	TRBV10-1	.	TGCGCCAGCAGTGAGTTAGTTGGCAATCAGCCCCAGCATTTT	CASSELVGNQPQHF
TRBJ2-5	.	TRBV10-3	TRBD1	TGTGCCACCGGACAGGAGGAGACCCAGTACTTC	CATGQEETQYF
TRBJ2-2	once	TRBV7-3	.	TGTGCCAGCAGCTTACTTGGGTCGGAGACCGGGGAGCTGTTTTTT	CASSLLGSETGELFF
TRBJ2-3	.	TRBV28	.	TGTGCCAGCAGTTTCCTCAGGGGAGGTACAGATACGCAGTATTTT	CASSFLRGGTDTQYF
TRBJ1-5	.	TRBV5-5	.	TGTGCCAGCAGCCCGACGGCAGCTAGCAATCAGCCCCAGCATTTT	CASSPTAASNQPQHF
TRBJ2-5	.	TRBV29-1	.	TGCAGCGTTGAAGATTCATCGACGGATGGTCAAGAGACCCAGTACTTC	CSVEDSSTDGQETQYF
TRBJ1-2	.	TRBV5-4	.	TGTGCCAGCAGCTTGGAGGGTGCTAACTATGGCTACACCTTC	CASSLEGANYGYTF
TRBJ2-5	.	TRBV5-6	.	TGTGCCAGCAGCTTGGAACCCAGCCGACTGCAAGAGACCCAGTACTTC	CASSLEPSRLQETQYF
TRBJ2-1	once	TRBV10-3	.	TGTGCCACTCATAGGGGTGTAGGGGGGGCCACGGATGAGCAGTTCTTC	CATHRGVGGATDEQFF
TRBJ1-1	.	TRBV6-6	.	TGTGCCAGCAGTTACTCGGCCGGGGAGAACACTGAAGCTTTCTTT	CASSYSAGENTEAFF
TRBJ2-7	.	TRBV4-1	.	TGCGCCAGCAGCCAAGACGCCCTGGGAGCACGCTCCTACGAGCAGTACTTC	CASSQDALGARSYEQYF
TRBJ1-2	.	TRBV5-6	.	TGTGCCAGCAGCTTAGGGCTGGGAAAGGGGAATGGCTACACCTTC	CASSLGLGKGNGYTF
TRBJ2-7	.	TRBV6-1	.	TGTGCCAGCAGTGAAGGCGGACACCTATACGAGCAGTACTTC	CASSEGGHLYEQYF
TRBJ1-4	.	TRBV4-1	TRBD1	TGTGCCAGCAGCCAAGAAGGGGGCGGCTTTAATGAAAAACTGTTTTTT	CASSQEGGGFNEKLFF
TRBJ1-2	.	TRBV5-1	.	TGCGCCAGCAGCTTGGGGGCAGTAGTTGCTAACTATGGCTACACCTTC	CASSLGAVVANYGYTF
TRBJ2-1	.	TRBV5-1	TRBD2	TGCGCCAGCAGGAGGACTAGCGGGGGGGCCAATGAGCAGTTCTTC	CASRRTSGGANEQFF
TRBJ2-1	.	TRBV6-6	.	TGTGCCAGCAGTTACCCGATCGGGACCAACAATGAGCAGTTCTTC	CASSYPIGTNNEQFF
TRBJ2-2	.	TRBV5-1	TRBD1	TGCGCCAGCAGCCTGGGACAGCAAAACACCGGGGAGCTGTTTTTT	CASSLGQQNTGELFF
TRBJ2-1	.	TRBV7-2	.	TGTGCCAGCAGCCCAGAGGGGTATTCCTACAATGAGCAGTTCTTC	CASSPEGYSYNEQFF
TRBJ2-1	once	TRBV19	TRBD1	TGTGCCAGTAGTAAGGGACAGATGGCACCCTGGGATGAGCAGTTCTTC	CASSKGQMAPWDEQFF
TRBJ1-2	.	TRBV28	.	TGTGCCAGCAGTCTTGCCTGCTATGGCTACACCTTC	CASSLACYGYTF
TRBJ2-1	.	TRBV10-3	TRBD2	TGTGCCATCAGTGAAGTGTATTTGGGACTAGCGTTGCACTACAATGAGCAGTTCTTC	CAISEVYLGLALHYNEQFF
TRBJ2-1	.	TRBV4-2	.	TGTGCCAGCAGCCAAGAGAACAATGAGCAGTTCTTC	CASSQENNEQFF
TRBJ2-5	.	TRBV6-4	TRBD2	TGTGCCAGCAGTGCCCACCCCCGACTAGCGGGATATGGAGAGACCCAGTACTTC	CASSAHPRLAGYGETQYF
TRBJ2-2	.	TRBV4-2	.	TGTGCCAGCAGCCAATTACAGGGTACCGGGGAGCTGTTTTTT	CASSQLQGTGELFF
TRBJ2-7	.	TRBV7-3	TRBD2	TGTGCCAGCAGCTGGGGACTAGCCTACGAGCAGTACTTC	CASSWGLAYEQYF
TRBJ2-1	.	TRBV2	TRBD2	TGTGCCAGCAGGGTGACTAGCGGGGGAGCATCCTACAATGAGCAGTTCTTC	CASRVTSGGASYNEQFF
TRBJ2-3	.	TRBV5-6	.	TGTGCCAGCAGCGGACCGGACTACACAGATACGCAGTATTTT	CASSGPDYTDTQYF
TRBJ2-2	.	TRBV28	TRBD2	TGTGCCAGCAGTTTAGACCTAGCGGGAGTCACCGGGGAGCTGTTTTTT	CASSLDLAGVTGELFF